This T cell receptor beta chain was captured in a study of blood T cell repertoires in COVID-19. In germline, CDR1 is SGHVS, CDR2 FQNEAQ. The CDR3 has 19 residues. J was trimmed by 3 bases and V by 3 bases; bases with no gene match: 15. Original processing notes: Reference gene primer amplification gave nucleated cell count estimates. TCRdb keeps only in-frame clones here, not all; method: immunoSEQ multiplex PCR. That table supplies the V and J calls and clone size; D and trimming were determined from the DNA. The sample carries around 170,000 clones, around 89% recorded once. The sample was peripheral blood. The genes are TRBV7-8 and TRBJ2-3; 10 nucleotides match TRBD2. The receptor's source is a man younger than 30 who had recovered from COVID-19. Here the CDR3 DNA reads TGTGCCAGCAGCTTCTATCCTCCGGTAGCGGGAGGTTCGACAGATACGCAGTATTTT. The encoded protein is CASSFYPPVAGGSTDTQYF. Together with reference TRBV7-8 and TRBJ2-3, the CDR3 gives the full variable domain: GAGVSQSPRYKVAKRGQDVALRCDPISGHVSLFWYQQALGQGPEFLTYFQNEAQLDKSGLPSDRFFAERPEGSVSTLKIQRTQQEDSAVYLCASSFYPPVAGGSTDTQYFGPGTRLTVL.